Shown below are 18 T cell receptor beta chains from a single sample sequenced in a study of graft-versus-host responses after intestinal transplantation. Their target antigens are unknown. The protocol was immunoSEQ multiplex PCR, while the TCRdb copy is restricted to in-frame clones and leaves out a portion. Among tens of thousands of clones listed, about 88% were seen once. The starting material was unstimulated CD4+ T cells sorted from spleen or lymph node cells, obtained before intestinal transplant. The receptors here all came from a human donor who received an intestinal transplant.

This clone came up once. CDR3 DNA: TGTGCCACCAGCAGAGCCCCTCCCACAGATACGCAGTATTTT. It specifies CATSRAPPTDTQYF. J is TRBJ2-3 and V is TRBV15; D not resolved. The CDR3 runs to 14 residues. The germline CDR1 and CDR2 sequences are LNHNV and YYDKDF (reference sequence). V was cut by 1 base and J by 2 bases, with 7 bases left in between.

The V and J genes are TRBV7-8 and TRBJ2-3; 7 bases are shared with TRBD2. In germline, CDR1 is SGHVS, CDR2 FQNEAQ. The ends lost 5 bases at V and 4 bases at J; junction bases unmatched: 3. The CDR3 sequence is 13 residues long. The CDR3 is CASSPGGADTQYF. The CDR3 DNA follows: TGTGCCAGCAGCCCTGGGGGGGCAGATACGCAGTATTTT.

This chain links TRBV27 with TRBJ2-1; 7 positions agree with TRBD1. The CDR3 length is 14 residues. Germline V gene sequence: CDR1 MNHEY, CDR2 SMNVEV (reference sequence). The ends lost 5 bases at V and 4 bases at J; junction bases unmatched: 5. The DNA for the CDR3 is TGTGCCAGCAGTGGGTGGGACAGTTACAATGAGCAGTTCTTC. Its protein product is CASSGWDSYNEQFF.

This clone was detected once. This chain joins TRBV6-1 and TRBJ1-1; TRBD1 agrees at 11 bases. CDR3 length: 14 residues. Germline CDR1 MNHNS, CDR2 SASEGT. J was trimmed by 5 bases and V by 8 bases; bases with no gene match: 7. The CDR3 region is CASLTGTGGTEAFF. In DNA, the CDR3 is TGTGCCAGCCTCACCGGGACAGGGGGGACTGAAGCTTTCTTT.

V is TRBV10-3 and J is TRBJ1-1; 11 bases match TRBD1. V was clipped by 6 bases and J by 4 bases; unmatched bases: 4. Germline CDR1 ENHRY, CDR2 SYGVKD. The CDR3 extends over 14 amino acids. CDR3 coding DNA: TGTGCCATCAGCCCGGGACAGGGGGGCACTGAAGCTTTCTTT. Translating it yields CAISPGQGGTEAFF.

The chain carries TRBV15 and TRBJ2-3, with TRBD2 matching 8 bases. The CDR3 length is 16 residues. Germline CDR1 is LNHNV and CDR2 is YYDKDF (reference sequence). V shed 8 bases, J shed 0 bases, and the junction held 10 bases outside the gene matches. In nucleotides, the CDR3 is TGTGCCACCTCCTTCAGAAGCGGGGGTAGCACAGATACGCAGTATTTT. This encodes CATSFRSGGSTDTQYF.

This chain uses TRBV5-6 with TRBJ2-1, with 8 bases matching TRBD2. The V and J ends lost 2 bases and 0 bases, in that order; junction bases with no gene match: 7. Germline V CDR1 and CDR2: SGHDT, YYEEEE. This CDR3 is 17 amino acids long. The CDR3 DNA reads as TGTGCCAGCAGCTTACGCGGGGGGCAAAACTCCTACAATGAGCAGTTCTTC. Its translation: CASSLRGGQNSYNEQFF.

This rearrangement joins TRBV20-1 to TRBJ2-5; a weak D match, TRBD1 (5 bases). CDR1 DFQATT and CDR2 SNEGSKA come from the germline V gene (reference sequence). CDR3 length: 11 amino acids. Trimming removed 6 bases at V and 5 bases at J, with 10 bases between. The chain's CDR3 is CSAVHRETQYF. The CDR3 bases are TGCAGTGCCGTTCACAGGGAGACCCAGTACTTC.

V usage is TRBV2 and J usage is TRBJ2-7, with a tentative D call TRBD2 (5 bases). This CDR3 spans 11 amino acids. The germline gives CDR1 SNHLY, CDR2 FYNNEI. Between the trimmed V and J ends, which lost 8 bases and 6 bases, there was a span of 11 bases. The CDR3 sequence is CASGLEGEQYF. The CDR3 coding sequence is TGTGCCAGCGGCCTCGAGGGCGAGCAGTACTTC.

This chain links TRBV5-4 with TRBJ2-5, with D possibly being TRBD2 (6 bases). Germline values: CDR1 SGHNT, CDR2 YYREEE (reference sequence). V lost 0 bases and J lost 5, with 8 bases in between. The CDR3 is 13 amino acids. The CDR3 sequence: CASSLETSETQYF. As DNA, the CDR3 is TGTGCCAGCAGCTTGGAGACTAGTGAGACCCAGTACTTC.

The chain is built from TRBV10-2 and TRBJ2-1, with TRBD1 as a possible D gene (6 bases). V lost 6 bases and J lost 13, with 22 bases in between. The CDR3 is made up of 14 amino acids. Germline V gene sequence: CDR1 WSHSY, CDR2 SAAADI. The DNA for the CDR3 is TGCGCCAGCAGGAACGGGGAGTCAGGGGCTAACCAGTTCTTC. It yields the protein CASRNGESGANQFF.

CDR3 sequence reads: CSGTSGGTDTQYF. Written as DNA, the CDR3 is TGCAGCGGGACTAGCGGGGGCACAGATACGCAGTATTTT. This chain joins TRBV29-1 and TRBJ2-3; TRBD2 agrees at 12 bases. V was clipped by 7 bases and J by 1 base; unmatched bases: 0. Per germline, CDR1 SQVTM and CDR2 ANQGSEA. The CDR3 is 13 residues long.

V usage is TRBV28 and J usage is TRBJ1-2; 7 bases are shared with TRBD1. V gave up 6 bases and J gave up 6 bases; unmatched junction bases: 7. Per germline, CDR1 MDHEN and CDR2 SYDVKM. The length of the CDR3 is 13 residues. The CDR3 protein is CASRTRGTDGYTF. The DNA of the CDR3 is TGTGCCAGCAGGACCAGGGGGACCGATGGCTACACCTTC.

V and J are TRBV6-5 and TRBJ1-2; a weak D match, TRBD1 (6 bases). This CDR3 has 15 residues. Germline values: CDR1 MNHEY, CDR2 SVGAGI. V was cut by 5 bases and J by 8 bases, with 21 bases left in between. Here the CDR3 reads CASSPTWAGARGYTF. DNA of the CDR3: TGTGCCAGCAGTCCTACATGGGCAGGGGCAAGGGGCTACACCTTC.

In this sample, this clone turned up a few times. This rearrangement joins TRBV19 to TRBJ2-1; 8 nucleotides line up with TRBD2. V trimming: 8 bases; J trimming: 3 bases; junction bases outside the gene matches: 12. CDR1 is LNHDA, CDR2 SQIVND, per germline (reference sequence). There are 16 residues in the CDR3. The chain's CDR3 is CASRAGERGYYNEQFF. In nucleotides, the CDR3 is TGTGCCAGTCGGGCCGGGGAGCGGGGGTACTACAATGAGCAGTTCTTC.

This rearrangement joins TRBV5-1 to TRBJ2-1; 8 nucleotides align to TRBD2. CDR3 length equals 16 residues. Trimming at V came to 2 bases and at J to 2 bases, leaving 6 bases not matched to a gene. CDR1 and CDR2 (germline): SGHRS, YFSETQ. Written as DNA, the CDR3 is TGCGCCAGCAGCTTACCAGCGGGAGCTCCCTACAATGAGCAGTTCTTC. Residues: CASSLPAGAPYNEQFF.

This clone was picked up one time. The rearrangement uses TRBV7-2 and TRBJ2-7; D might be TRBD2 (6 bases). The germline V gene has CDR1 SGHTA and CDR2 FQGNSA. Trimming left V 3 bases short and J 2 bases short, with 11 bases between. The CDR3 length is 14 residues. The CDR3 loop reads CASSLNGGTYEQYF. DNA of the CDR3: TGTGCCAGCAGCTTGAATGGGGGGACCTACGAGCAGTACTTC.

This rearrangement joins TRBV5-6 to TRBJ2-7, with TRBD2 matching 9 bases. V shed 0 bases and J 12 bases; nucleotides not matched to a gene: 7. The germline gives CDR1 SGHDT, CDR2 YYEEEE. The length of the CDR3 is 13 residues. CDR3 in DNA: TGTGCCAGCAGCTTGGTAGCGGGGGAAGGCCGGTACTTC. It specifies CASSLVAGEGRYF.